This passage covers 22 T cell receptor beta chains from one sample sequenced in a study of blood T cell repertoires in COVID-19. Here immunoSEQ multiplex PCR was the method, and the copy in TCRdb shows in-frame clones only, minus some. The sample includes fewer than 350,000 clones, roughly 90% of them seen just once. The sequenced material came from peripheral blood. All receptors come from a woman between 65 and 79 years old with COVID-19, enrolled during active disease.

The chain links TRBV7-6 to TRBJ2-7; 7 bases are a match to TRBD1. The CDR3 consists of 15 residues. Germline loops: CDR1 SGHVS, CDR2 FNYEAQ. Unmatched junction bases numbered 7, after V lost 5 bases and J lost 0 bases. In nucleotides, the CDR3 is TGTGCCAGCAGCCCTGACTACAGGGGCTCCTACGAGCAGTACTTC. This codes for CASSPDYRGSYEQYF.

This chain joins TRBV7-3 and TRBJ2-1; D is uncertain. Germline CDR1 and CDR2: SGHTA and FQGTGA. The length of the CDR3 is 14 residues. V dropped 5 bases and J dropped 5 bases, with 13 bases sitting between them. Written as DNA, the CDR3 is TGTGCCAGCAGCCTTAAGGCGGTGAACAATGAGCAGTTCTTC. The encoded protein is CASSLKAVNNEQFF.

The genes are TRBV27 and TRBJ2-7; 7 bases line up with TRBD1. The V gene end was trimmed by 8 bases and the J gene end by 3 bases; junction bases not matched to a gene: 7. This CDR3 has 13 residues. The germline gives CDR1 MNHEY, CDR2 SMNVEV (reference sequence). The CDR3 protein is CASGRQGHYEQYF. The CDR3 region has the DNA TGTGCCAGCGGTAGACAGGGTCACTACGAGCAGTACTTC.

A few counts support this clone. The gene calls are TRBV10-3 and TRBJ1-1; D perhaps matches TRBD1 (6 bases). The CDR3 spans 16 residues. Per the germline V gene, CDR1 is ENHRY and CDR2 is SYGVKD. V gave up 3 bases and J gave up 1 base, with 15 bases separating them. The CDR3 nucleotides read TGTGCCATCAGTGATCCGGCGGGGGCGAAGAACACTGAAGCTTTCTTT. Translating gives CAISDPAGAKNTEAFF.

This clone was picked up a small number of times. This CDR3 reads CASSLDRDYGYTF. DNA for the CDR3: TGTGCCAGCAGCCTCGACAGGGACTATGGCTACACCTTC. The chain joins TRBV5-4 to TRBJ1-2, with TRBD1 identical over 7 bases. This CDR3 region has 13 residues. The germline V gene has CDR1 SGHNT and CDR2 YYREEE (reference sequence). V lost 4 bases to trimming and J lost 3 bases; unmatched junction nucleotides: 3.

V gene TRBV30 combines with J gene TRBJ2-5, with 7 bases identical to TRBD2. In germline, CDR1 is GTSNPN, CDR2 SVGIG (reference sequence). The CDR3 spans 13 residues. The trim removed 1 base at V and 2 bases at J, leaving 1 base unmatched. The CDR3: CAWSGGGQETQYF. In DNA, the CDR3 is TGTGCCTGGAGTGGGGGGGGACAAGAGACCCAGTACTTC.

The chain is built from TRBV12-3 or TRBV12-4 and TRBJ2-5; the D gene is possibly TRBD1 (6 bases). This CDR3 has 13 residues. V was cut by 3 bases and J by 2 bases, with 7 bases left in between. The CDR3 loop is CASSLDSQETQYF. CDR3 coding DNA: TGTGCCAGCAGTTTGGACAGTCAAGAGACCCAGTACTTC.

V and J are TRBV12-3 or TRBV12-4 and TRBJ1-4; D is possibly TRBD1 (5 bases). V was cut by 10 bases and J by 1 base, with 10 bases left in between. This CDR3 has 13 amino acids. CDR3 loop: CAMSGGTNEKLFF. The CDR3 region has the DNA TGTGCCATGAGCGGGGGAACTAATGAAAAACTGTTTTTT.

The chain is built from TRBV7-2 and TRBJ1-5; TRBD1 matches 7 bases. V lost 4 bases, J lost 9 bases, and 6 bases stayed unmatched. CDR3 length: 13 amino acids. Germline V gene sequence: CDR1 SGHTA, CDR2 FQGNSA. Here the CDR3 DNA reads TGTGCCAGCAGCTCCGGACAGGCCCGGCCCCAGCATTTT. Translation gives CASSSGQARPQHF. The variable domain in full, completed from reference TRBV7-2 and TRBJ1-5, reads GAGVSQSPSNKVTEKGKDVELRCDPISGHTALYWYRQSLGQGLEFLIYFQGNSAPDKSGLPSDRFSAERTGGSVSTLTIQRTQQEDSAVYLCASSSGQARPQHFGDGTRLSIL.

The chain combines TRBV27 with TRBJ1-2; 11 nucleotides match TRBD1. V lost 3 bases and J lost 8; bases outside the gene matches: 8. CDR1 is MNHEY and CDR2 is SMNVEV in the germline V gene (reference sequence). This CDR3 comprises 15 residues. The CDR3 loop reads CASSFGGQGAAGYTF. The CDR3 DNA sequence: TGTGCCAGCAGTTTTGGTGGACAGGGGGCGGCCGGCTACACCTTC.

The sample holds a few counts of this clone. The chain joins TRBV30 to TRBJ2-5; 11 bases line up with TRBD1. In germline, CDR1 is GTSNPN, CDR2 SVGIG (reference sequence). Trimming removed 3 bases from V and 4 bases from J; junction bases left unmatched: 4. The CDR3 consists of 14 residues. Here the CDR3 reads CAWRGTGGRETQYF. The CDR3 nucleotides are TGTGCCTGGAGAGGGACAGGGGGAAGAGAGACCCAGTACTTC.

The chain employs TRBV7-2 and TRBJ2-1; 14 bases map to TRBD2. The V gene's germline CDR1 is SGHTA and CDR2 FQGNSA. V dropped 1 base and J dropped 10; count of bases not matched to a gene: 3. This CDR3 is built from 15 residues. The CDR3 reads CASSLGTSGGREQFF. DNA for the CDR3: TGTGCCAGCAGCTTAGGGACTAGCGGGGGGCGGGAGCAGTTCTTC.

The chain combines TRBV6-1 with TRBJ2-7, with TRBD1 identical over 8 bases. V dropped 1 base and J dropped 2; count of bases not matched to a gene: 4. This CDR3 is built from 15 residues. Germline values: CDR1 MNHNS, CDR2 SASEGT. The CDR3, as DNA: TGTGCCAGCAGTGAAGTCGCACAGGGGGCCTACGAGCAGTACTTC. The encoded protein is CASSEVAQGAYEQYF.

The chain is built from TRBV27 and TRBJ1-3; maybe TRBD1 (5 bases). The germline V and J ends were trimmed by 8 bases and 0 bases, with 11 bases remaining between them. CDR1 and CDR2 (germline): MNHEY, SMNVEV (reference sequence). This CDR3 region has 14 residues. The CDR3 region has the DNA TGTGCCAGCCGGGGACTGCGCTCTGGAAACACCATATATTTT. This gives the protein CASRGLRSGNTIYF.

DNA of the CDR3: TGTGCTAGTGGTTTTGGGGACACCCGATACGAGCAGTACTTC. Translating it yields CASGFGDTRYEQYF. The V and J genes are TRBV12-5 and TRBJ2-7; tentative D call: TRBD1 (6 bases). This CDR3 has 14 residues. V was clipped by 3 bases and J by 4 bases, with 13 bases between them. Germline loops: CDR1 LGHNT, CDR2 FRNRAP.

This clone is deemed large. The V and J genes are TRBV27 and TRBJ1-5; the D gene is possibly TRBD1 (6 bases). Germline V gene data show CDR1 as MNHEY and CDR2 as SMNVEV (reference sequence). The V and J ends lost 5 bases and 0 bases respectively, with 14 bases between them. The CDR3 is 16 residues long. In DNA, the CDR3 is TGTGCCAGCAGTGTACAGGGTCCGGTTAGCAATCAGCCCCAGCATTTT. Translating it yields CASSVQGPVSNQPQHF.

The DNA of the CDR3 is TGTGCCACCAGCAGTCAGGACTCGAGCTGGTCCTACGAGCAGTACTTC. Translation gives CATSSQDSSWSYEQYF. The V call is TRBV15, the J call TRBJ2-7, with D maybe TRBD2 (5 bases). V lost 3 bases and J lost 1, with 16 bases in between. CDR1 and CDR2 from the germline V gene are LNHNV and YYDKDF (reference sequence). This CDR3 is built from 16 residues.

The chain combines TRBV10-2 with TRBJ1-1; TRBD1 matches at 8 bases. The CDR3 has 13 residues. Trimming cost V 6 bases and J 5 bases; bases outside gene matches: 5. Germline CDR1 is WSHSY and CDR2 is SAAADI. CDR3 sequence (DNA): TGCGCCAGCAGGACAGGGGATTTAACTGAAGCTTTCTTT. This sequence encodes CASRTGDLTEAFF.

V and J are TRBV12-3 or TRBV12-4 and TRBJ1-2; no clear D gene. The CDR3 runs to 13 residues. Trimming left V 6 bases short and J 4 bases short, with 12 bases between. The CDR3 sequence: CASSSPVPYGYTF. CDR3 coding DNA: TGTGCCAGCAGCTCACCAGTTCCCTATGGCTACACCTTC.

The chain carries TRBV19 and TRBJ1-2; D not resolved. The CDR3 consists of 13 residues. The ends were cut back, 5 bases at V and 8 bases at J, with 15 bases in the middle. Germline CDR1 reads LNHDA; CDR2 reads SQIVND (reference sequence). As DNA, the CDR3 is TGTGCCAGTAGTCCTCGGGTCCTCTTAGGCTACACCTTC. It encodes CASSPRVLLGYTF.

The V gene is TRBV14, the J gene TRBJ1-2; 8 positions match TRBD1. The CDR3 spans 17 residues. The junction had 18 bases not matched to a gene; V was cut back by 6 bases and J by 6 bases. In germline, CDR1 is SGHDN, CDR2 FVKESK. CDR3 nucleotides: TGTGCCAGCAGTCGTAACCTCGGACAGGGCATCATCCATGGCTACACCTTC. Translated: CASSRNLGQGIIHGYTF.

V gene TRBV10-3 combines with J gene TRBJ2-1, with D maybe TRBD1 (5 bases). The ends were cut back, 8 bases at V and 0 bases at J, with 8 bases in the middle. Germline values: CDR1 ENHRY, CDR2 SYGVKD. The CDR3 length is 13 residues. CDR3 protein: CAIQGTSYNEQFF. In nucleotides, the CDR3 is TGTGCCATCCAGGGAACCTCCTACAATGAGCAGTTCTTC.